This T cell receptor beta chain was profiled in a study of a mutant IDH1 vaccine in newly diagnosed glioma. Turning to the study itself: Eight vaccine injections were given to patients in weeks 1, 3, 5, 7, 11, 15, 19 and 23.

With regard to this clone: The antigen is not known.

The time point is: week 5, during vaccination. The vaccine gave 300 ug of a 20-mer mutant IDH1 peptide subcutaneously per dose. CDR1 and CDR2 (germline): MDHEN, SYDVKM. Trimming left V 7 bases short and J 5 bases short, with 14 bases between. The CDR3 covers 13 residues. Assay: immunoSEQ multiplex PCR; the TCRdb copy retains only in-frame clones and omits some. The profile shows 70,000 to 100,000 clones, around nine tenths of them singletons. The clonotype was recovered from a woman aged 45-65 years with glioma. The genes are TRBV28 and TRBJ2-5, with no clear D. The material sequenced was PBMCs, taken from a glioma patient whose treatment included an IDH1 peptide vaccine. The CDR3 sequence: CASTLGRRETQYF. The DNA of the CDR3 is TGTGCCAGCACCCTGGGAAGGCGGGAGACCCAGTACTTC. The full variable domain, its missing parts supplied by reference TRBV28 and TRBJ2-5, is DVKVTQSSRYLVKRTGEKVFLECVQDMDHENMFWYRQDPGLGLRLIYFSYDVKMKEKGDIPEGYSVSREKKERFSLILESASTNQTSMYLCASTLGRRETQYFGPGTRLLVL.